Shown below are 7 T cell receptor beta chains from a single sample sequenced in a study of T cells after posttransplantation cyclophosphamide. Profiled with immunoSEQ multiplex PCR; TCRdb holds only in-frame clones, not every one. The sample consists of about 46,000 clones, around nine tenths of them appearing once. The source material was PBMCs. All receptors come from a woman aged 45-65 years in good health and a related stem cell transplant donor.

The CDR3 DNA reads TGTGCCAGCAGTAGGCTCGGGGACATCGGAACCTACGAGCAGTACTTC. The encoded protein is CASSRLGDIGTYEQYF. The genes are TRBV27 and TRBJ2-7, with TRBD1 as a possible D gene (6 bases). CDR3 size: 16 residues. Germline V gene data show CDR1 as MNHEY and CDR2 as SMNVEV (reference sequence). Trimming took 5 bases from V and 2 from J, leaving 19 bases between them.

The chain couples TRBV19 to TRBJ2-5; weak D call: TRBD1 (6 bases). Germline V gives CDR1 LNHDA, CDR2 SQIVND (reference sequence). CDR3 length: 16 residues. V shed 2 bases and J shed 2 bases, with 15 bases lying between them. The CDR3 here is CASSINRDDGQETQYF. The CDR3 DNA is TGTGCCAGTAGTATAAACAGGGACGATGGGCAAGAGACCCAGTACTTC.

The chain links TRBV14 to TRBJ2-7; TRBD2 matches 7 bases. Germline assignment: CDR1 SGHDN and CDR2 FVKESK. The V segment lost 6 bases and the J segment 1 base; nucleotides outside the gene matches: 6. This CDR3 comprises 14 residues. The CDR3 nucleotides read TGTGCCAGCAGTCTCGGGGGGAGTTCCTACGAGCAGTACTTC. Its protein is CASSLGGSSYEQYF.

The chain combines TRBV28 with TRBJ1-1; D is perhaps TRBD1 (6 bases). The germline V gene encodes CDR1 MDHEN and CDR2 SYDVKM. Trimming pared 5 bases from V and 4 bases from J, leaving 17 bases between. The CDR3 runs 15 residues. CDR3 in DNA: TGTGCCAGCAGTCTGGTACTCAGGGGAATCACTGAAGCTTTCTTT. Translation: CASSLVLRGITEAFF.

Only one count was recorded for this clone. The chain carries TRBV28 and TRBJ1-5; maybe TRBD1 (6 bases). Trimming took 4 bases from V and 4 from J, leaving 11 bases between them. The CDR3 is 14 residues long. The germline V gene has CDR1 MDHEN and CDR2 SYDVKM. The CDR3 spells CASSSTGPNQPQHF. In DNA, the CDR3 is TGTGCCAGCAGTTCCACAGGGCCTAATCAGCCCCAGCATTTT.

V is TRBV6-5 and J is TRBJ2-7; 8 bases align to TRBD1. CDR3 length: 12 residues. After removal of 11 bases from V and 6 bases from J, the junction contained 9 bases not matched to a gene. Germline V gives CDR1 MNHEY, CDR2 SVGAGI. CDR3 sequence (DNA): TGTGCCGCTCGGACAGGGCCGGGCGAGCAGTACTTC. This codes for CAARTGPGEQYF.

This CDR3 is CASSLPDTRYPYTGELFF. CDR3 coding DNA: TGTGCCAGCAGTCTACCGGACACGCGATACCCTTACACCGGGGAGCTGTTTTTT. The V call is TRBV25-1, the J call TRBJ2-2; weak D call: TRBD1 (5 bases). Deletions cut 5 bases from V and 3 bases from J, with 22 bases between. The CDR3 contains 18 residues. Germline CDR1 reads MGHDK; CDR2 reads SYGVNS.